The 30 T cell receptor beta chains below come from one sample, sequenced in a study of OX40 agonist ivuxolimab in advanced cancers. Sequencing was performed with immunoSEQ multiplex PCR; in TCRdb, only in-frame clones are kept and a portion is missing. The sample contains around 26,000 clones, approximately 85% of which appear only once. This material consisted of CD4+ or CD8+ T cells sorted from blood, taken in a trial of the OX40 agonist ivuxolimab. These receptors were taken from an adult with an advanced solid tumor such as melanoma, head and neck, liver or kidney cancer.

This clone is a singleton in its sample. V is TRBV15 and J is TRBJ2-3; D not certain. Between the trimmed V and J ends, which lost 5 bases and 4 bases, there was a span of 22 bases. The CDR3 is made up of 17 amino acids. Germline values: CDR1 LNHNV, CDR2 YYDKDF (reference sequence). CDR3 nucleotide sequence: TGTGCCACCAGCTTCTTTCCGGGTCTTAGGTTCCCAGATACGCAGTATTTT. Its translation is CATSFFPGLRFPDTQYF.

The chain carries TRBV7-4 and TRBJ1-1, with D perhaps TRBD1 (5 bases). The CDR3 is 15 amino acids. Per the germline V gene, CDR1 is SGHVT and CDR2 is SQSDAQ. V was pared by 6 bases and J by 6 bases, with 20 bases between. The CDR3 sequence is CASSQMTDLGPEAFF. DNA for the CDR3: TGTGCCAGCAGTCAAATGACGGACCTGGGACCTGAAGCTTTCTTT.

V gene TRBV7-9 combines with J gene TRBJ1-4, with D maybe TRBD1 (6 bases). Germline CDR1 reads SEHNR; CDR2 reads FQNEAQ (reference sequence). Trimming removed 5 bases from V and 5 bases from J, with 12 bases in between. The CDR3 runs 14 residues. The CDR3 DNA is TGTGCCAGCAGCCAACAGGGAGAGAATGAAAAACTGTTTTTT. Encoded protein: CASSQQGENEKLFF.

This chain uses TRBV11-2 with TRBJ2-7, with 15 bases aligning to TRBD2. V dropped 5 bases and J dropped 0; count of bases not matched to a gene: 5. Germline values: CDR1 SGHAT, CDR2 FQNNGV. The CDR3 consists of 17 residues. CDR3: CASSLGLAGGSSYEQYF. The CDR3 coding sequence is TGTGCCAGCAGCCTGGGACTAGCGGGGGGTTCCTCCTACGAGCAGTACTTC.

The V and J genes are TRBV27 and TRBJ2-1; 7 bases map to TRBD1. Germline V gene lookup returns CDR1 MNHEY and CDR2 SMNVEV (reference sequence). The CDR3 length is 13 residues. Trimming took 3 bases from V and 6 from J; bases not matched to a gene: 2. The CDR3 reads CASSLGQRNEQFF. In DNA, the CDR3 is TGTGCCAGCAGTTTGGGACAGCGCAATGAGCAGTTCTTC.

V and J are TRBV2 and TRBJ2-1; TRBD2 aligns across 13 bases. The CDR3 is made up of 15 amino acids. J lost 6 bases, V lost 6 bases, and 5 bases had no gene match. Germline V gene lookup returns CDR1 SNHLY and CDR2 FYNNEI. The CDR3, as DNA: TGTGCCAGCAGGGGGACTAGCGGGAAGATCAATGAGCAGTTCTTC. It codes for CASRGTSGKINEQFF.

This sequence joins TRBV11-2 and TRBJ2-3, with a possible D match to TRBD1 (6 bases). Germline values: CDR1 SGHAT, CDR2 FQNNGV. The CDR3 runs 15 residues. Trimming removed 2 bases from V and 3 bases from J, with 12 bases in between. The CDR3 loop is CASSLPGVGTDTQYF. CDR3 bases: TGTGCCAGCAGCTTACCAGGGGTGGGGACAGATACGCAGTATTTT.

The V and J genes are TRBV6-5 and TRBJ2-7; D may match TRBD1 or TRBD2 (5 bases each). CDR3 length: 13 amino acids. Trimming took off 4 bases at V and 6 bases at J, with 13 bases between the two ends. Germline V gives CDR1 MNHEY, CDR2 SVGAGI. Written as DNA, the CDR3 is TGTGCCAGCAGTTTAGGGGCGAGGGCCGAGCAGTACTTC. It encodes CASSLGARAEQYF.

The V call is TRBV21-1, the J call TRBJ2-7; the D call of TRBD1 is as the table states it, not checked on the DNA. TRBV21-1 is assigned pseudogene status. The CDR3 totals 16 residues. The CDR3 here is CASSKGRGQGSVGQYF. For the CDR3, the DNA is TGTGCCAGCAGCAAGGGTAGGGGACAGGGGTCGGTTGGGCAGTACTTC.

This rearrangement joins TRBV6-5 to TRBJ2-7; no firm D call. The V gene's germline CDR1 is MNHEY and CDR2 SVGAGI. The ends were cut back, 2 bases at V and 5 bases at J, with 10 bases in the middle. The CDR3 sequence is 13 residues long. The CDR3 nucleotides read TGTGCCAGCAGTTACGGCAATTGGGACGAGCAGTACTTC. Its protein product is CASSYGNWDEQYF.

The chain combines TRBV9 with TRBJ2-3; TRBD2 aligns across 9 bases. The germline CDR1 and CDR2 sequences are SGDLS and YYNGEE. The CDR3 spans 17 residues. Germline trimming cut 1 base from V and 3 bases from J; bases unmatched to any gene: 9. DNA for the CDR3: TGTGCCAGCAGCGTACGCGGGCGGGGGGGCCTAACAGATACGCAGTATTTT. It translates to CASSVRGRGGLTDTQYF.

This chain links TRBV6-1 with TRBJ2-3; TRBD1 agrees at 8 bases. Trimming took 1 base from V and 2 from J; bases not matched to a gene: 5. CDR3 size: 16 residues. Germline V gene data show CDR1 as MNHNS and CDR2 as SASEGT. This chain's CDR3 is CASSEGTGYYTDTQYF. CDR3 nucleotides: TGTGCCAGCAGTGAAGGGACAGGGTATTACACAGATACGCAGTATTTT.

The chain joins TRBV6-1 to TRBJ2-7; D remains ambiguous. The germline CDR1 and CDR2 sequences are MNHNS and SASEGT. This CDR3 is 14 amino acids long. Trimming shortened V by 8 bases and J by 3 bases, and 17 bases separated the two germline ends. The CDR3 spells CASRWTVSLYEQYF. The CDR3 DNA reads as TGTGCCAGCCGCTGGACCGTCAGCCTCTACGAGCAGTACTTC.

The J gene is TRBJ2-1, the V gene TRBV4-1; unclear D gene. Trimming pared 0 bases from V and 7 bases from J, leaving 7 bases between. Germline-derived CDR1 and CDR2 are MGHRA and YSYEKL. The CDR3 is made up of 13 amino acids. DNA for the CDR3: TGCGCCAGCAGCCAAGATTGGAGTAATGAGCAGTTCTTC. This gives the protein CASSQDWSNEQFF.

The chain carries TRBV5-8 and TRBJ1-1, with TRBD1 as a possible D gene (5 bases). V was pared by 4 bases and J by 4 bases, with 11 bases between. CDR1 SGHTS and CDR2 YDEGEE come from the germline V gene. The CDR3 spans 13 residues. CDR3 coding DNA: TGTGCCAGCAGCATTCACCAGGGCACTGAAGCTTTCTTT. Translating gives CASSIHQGTEAFF. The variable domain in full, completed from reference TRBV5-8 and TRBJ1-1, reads EAGVTQSPTHLIKTRGQQATLRCSPISGHTSVYWYQQALGLGLQFLLWYDEGEERNRGNFPPRFSGRQFPNYSSELNVNALELEDSALYLCASSIHQGTEAFFGQGTRLTVV.

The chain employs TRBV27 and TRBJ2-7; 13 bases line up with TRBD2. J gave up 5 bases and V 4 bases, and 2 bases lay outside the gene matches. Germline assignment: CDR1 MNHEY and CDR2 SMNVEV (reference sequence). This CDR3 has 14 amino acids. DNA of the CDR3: TGTGCCAGCAGTTCAGGGACTAGCGGGAACGAGCAGTACTTC. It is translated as CASSSGTSGNEQYF.

In nucleotides, the CDR3 is TGTGCCAGCGCCAAATTCAGGGTAGCGGCCTCCTACGAGCAGTACTTC. Translation gives CASAKFRVAASYEQYF. V usage is TRBV7-6 and J usage is TRBJ2-7; tentative D call: TRBD2 (6 bases). Germline V gene lookup returns CDR1 SGHVS and CDR2 FNYEAQ. V lost 8 bases and J lost 0, with 20 bases in between. The CDR3 runs to 16 residues.

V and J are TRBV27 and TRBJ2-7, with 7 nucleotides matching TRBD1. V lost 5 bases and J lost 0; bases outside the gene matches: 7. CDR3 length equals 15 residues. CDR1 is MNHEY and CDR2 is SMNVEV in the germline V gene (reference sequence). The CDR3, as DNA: TGTGCCAGCAGTCCTACAGGGGCCAGCTCCTACGAGCAGTACTTC. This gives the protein CASSPTGASSYEQYF.

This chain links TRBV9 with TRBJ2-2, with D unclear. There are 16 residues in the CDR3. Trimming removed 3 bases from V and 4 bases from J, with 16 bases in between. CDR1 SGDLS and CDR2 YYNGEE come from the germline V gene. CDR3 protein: CASSATWASLTGELFF. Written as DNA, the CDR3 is TGTGCCAGCAGCGCCACATGGGCTAGTCTCACCGGGGAGCTGTTTTTT.

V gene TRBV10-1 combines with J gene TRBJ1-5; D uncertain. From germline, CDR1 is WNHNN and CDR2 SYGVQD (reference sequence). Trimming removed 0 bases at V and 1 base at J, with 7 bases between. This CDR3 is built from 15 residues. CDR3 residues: CASSESGGSNQPQHF. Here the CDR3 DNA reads TGCGCCAGCAGTGAGTCTGGAGGGAGCAATCAGCCCCAGCATTTT.

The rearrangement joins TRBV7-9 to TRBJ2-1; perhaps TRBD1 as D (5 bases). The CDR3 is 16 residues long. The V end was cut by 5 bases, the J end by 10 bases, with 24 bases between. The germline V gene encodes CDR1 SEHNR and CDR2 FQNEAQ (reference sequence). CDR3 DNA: TGTGCCAGCAGCCCCCGGGTGATACGCAGGGAAGGGGAGCAGTTCTTC. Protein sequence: CASSPRVIRREGEQFF. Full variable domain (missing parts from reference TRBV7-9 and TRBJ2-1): DTGVSQNPRHKITKRGQNVTFRCDPISEHNRLYWYRQTLGQGPEFLTYFQNEAQLEKSRLLSDRFSAERPKGSFSTLEIQRTEQGDSAMYLCASSPRVIRREGEQFFGPGTRLTVL.

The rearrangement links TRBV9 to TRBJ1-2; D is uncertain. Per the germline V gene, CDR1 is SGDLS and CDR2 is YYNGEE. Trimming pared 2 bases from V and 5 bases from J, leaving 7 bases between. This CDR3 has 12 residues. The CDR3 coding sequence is TGTGCCAGCAGCGTGGGCGATTATGGCTACACCTTC. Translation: CASSVGDYGYTF. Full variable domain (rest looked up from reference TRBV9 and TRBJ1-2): DSGVTQTPKHLITATGQRVTLRCSPRSGDLSVYWYQQSLDQGLQFLIQYYNGEERAKGNILERFSAQQFPDLHSELNLSSLELGDSALYFCASSVGDYGYTFGSGTRLTVV.

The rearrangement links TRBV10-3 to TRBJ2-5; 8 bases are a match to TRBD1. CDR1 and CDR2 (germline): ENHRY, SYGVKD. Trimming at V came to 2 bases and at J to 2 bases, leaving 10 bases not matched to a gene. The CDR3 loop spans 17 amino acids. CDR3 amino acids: CAISELPGTGLQETQYF. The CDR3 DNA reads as TGTGCCATCAGTGAGCTCCCCGGGACAGGACTGCAAGAGACCCAGTACTTC.

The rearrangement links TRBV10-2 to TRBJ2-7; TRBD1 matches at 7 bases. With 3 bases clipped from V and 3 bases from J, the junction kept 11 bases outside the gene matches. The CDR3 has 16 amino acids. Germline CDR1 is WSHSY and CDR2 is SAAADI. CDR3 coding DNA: TGCGCCAGCAGTGAACCGAGGGAACAGGGGAGCTACGAGCAGTACTTC. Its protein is CASSEPREQGSYEQYF.

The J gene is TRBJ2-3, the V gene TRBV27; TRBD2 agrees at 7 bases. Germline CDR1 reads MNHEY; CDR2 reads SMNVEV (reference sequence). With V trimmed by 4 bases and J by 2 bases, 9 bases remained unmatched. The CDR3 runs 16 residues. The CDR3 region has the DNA TGTGCCAGCAGTTCTCGGCTAGCGGCGATCACAGATACGCAGTATTTT. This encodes CASSSRLAAITDTQYF.

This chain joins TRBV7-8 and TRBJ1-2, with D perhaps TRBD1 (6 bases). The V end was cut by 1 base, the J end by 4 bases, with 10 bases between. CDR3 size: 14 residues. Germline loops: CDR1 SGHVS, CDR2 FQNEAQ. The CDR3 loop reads CASSLEGQLYGYTF. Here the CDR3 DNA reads TGTGCCAGCAGCTTAGAAGGACAGCTCTATGGCTACACCTTC.

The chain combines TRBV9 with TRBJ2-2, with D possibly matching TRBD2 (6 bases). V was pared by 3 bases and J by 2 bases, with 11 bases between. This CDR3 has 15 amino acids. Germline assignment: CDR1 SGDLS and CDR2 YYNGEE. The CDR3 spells CASSAGTPNTGELFF. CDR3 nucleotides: TGTGCCAGCAGCGCCGGGACTCCTAACACCGGGGAGCTGTTTTTT.

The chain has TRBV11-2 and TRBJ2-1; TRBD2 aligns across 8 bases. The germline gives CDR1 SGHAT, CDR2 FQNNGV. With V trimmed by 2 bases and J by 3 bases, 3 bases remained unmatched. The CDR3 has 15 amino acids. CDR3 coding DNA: TGTGCCAGCAGCTTACCGGGGGGGAACTACAATGAGCAGTTCTTC. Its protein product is CASSLPGGNYNEQFF.

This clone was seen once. The CDR3 DNA sequence: TGTGCCAGCAGTTTTGTTTCCGGGGAGCTGTTTTTT. Translation: CASSFVSGELFF. The genes are TRBV27 and TRBJ2-2; D remains ambiguous. V gave up 3 bases and J gave up 6 bases, with 5 bases separating them. The germline CDR1 and CDR2 sequences are MNHEY and SMNVEV (reference sequence). This CDR3 comprises 12 residues.

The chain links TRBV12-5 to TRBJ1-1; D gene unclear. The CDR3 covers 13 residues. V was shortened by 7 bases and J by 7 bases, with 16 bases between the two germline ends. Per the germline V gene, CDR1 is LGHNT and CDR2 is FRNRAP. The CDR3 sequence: CASEQGDSGEAFF. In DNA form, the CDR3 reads TGTGCTAGTGAGCAAGGAGATTCGGGTGAAGCTTTCTTT.